This TCR beta chain was captured by sequencing in a study of blood T cell repertoires in COVID-19. Looking at the study overall: T cells, B-cell-depleted T cells, or PBMCs supplied cDNA or gDNA.

From germline, CDR1 is SGHRS and CDR2 YFSETQ. V trimming: 1 base; J trimming: 4 bases; junction bases outside the gene matches: 4. The CDR3 spans 16 residues. The assay was immunoSEQ multiplex PCR, and TCRdb's table has in-frame clones only and misses some. This table holds 150,000 to 200,000 clones, roughly four fifths found once. The clonotype originates from a man aged 60 to 75 with active or convalescent COVID-19. Specimen: peripheral blood. The chain is built from TRBV5-1 and TRBJ2-1; 11 bases map to TRBD2. CDR3 in DNA: TGCGCCAGCAGCTTGACAGGGACTAGCGGTTACAATGAGCAGTTCTTC. Its translation: CASSLTGTSGYNEQFF. The variable domain in full, with the rest retrieved from reference TRBV5-1 and TRBJ2-1, is KAGVTQTPRYLIKTRGQQVTLSCSPISGHRSVSWYQQTPGQGLQFLFEYFSETQRNKGNFPGRFSGRQFSNSRSEMNVSTLELGDSALYLCASSLTGTSGYNEQFFGPGTRLTVL.